Listed below are T cell receptor beta chains from one sample, sequenced in a study of T-cell memory formation after mild COVID-19. TCRdb independently ran MiXCR on the 5' RACE reads; one entry per CDR3 protein. In the table there are hundreds of thousands of distinct CDR3 sequences, about 20% of which are singletons. Sample: PBMCs or a T cell subset sorted from them (not recorded which). The receptors shown here come from an adult woman who had mild COVID-19 (a few samples of this study predate the infection). Cell type and time point are not known. CDR3s include the opening cysteine and the closing phenylalanine or tryptophan. A D gene is named only where the DNA matches it firmly. The size field is filled for only some rows; it gives once, few, many or a size class.

clone size,V gene,J gene,D gene,CDR3 protein,CDR3 DNA
.,TRBV7-9,TRBJ2-7,.,CASENGQGPTYEQYF,TGTGCCAGCGAAAATGGGCAGGGGCCAACCTACGAGCAGTACTTC
few,TRBV14,TRBJ2-2,TRBD2,CASSQFGTSGNTGELFF,TGTGCCAGCAGCCAATTTGGTACTAGCGGGAACACCGGGGAGCTGTTTTTT
few,TRBV3-1,TRBJ1-3,.,CASSIRGSGNTIYF,TGTGCCAGCAGTATCAGGGGCTCTGGAAACACCATATATTTT
.,TRBV11-3,TRBJ2-7,TRBD2,CASSSPASGRLYEQYF,TGTGCCAGCAGCTCCCCTGCTAGCGGGAGGTTATACGAGCAGTACTTC
.,TRBV7-9,TRBJ2-7,.,CASSLVSLRGNGYYEQYF,TGTGCCAGCAGCTTAGTCTCCTTGAGGGGGAACGGCTACTACGAGCAGTACTTC
.,TRBV29-1,TRBJ2-3,.,CSASVFSTDTQYF,TGCAGCGCGTCAGTTTTTAGCACAGATACGCAGTATTTT
few,TRBV6-6,TRBJ2-2,.,CASSMKKEELFF,TGTGCCAGCAGTATGAAGAAGGAGGAGCTGTTTTTT
.,TRBV14,TRBJ1-1,TRBD1,CASSQVSGGGTEAFF,TGTGCCAGCAGCCAAGTATCAGGGGGGGGCACTGAAGCTTTCTTT
few,TRBV6-2/TRBV6-3,TRBJ2-3,.,CASSPGDTITDTQYF,TGTGCCAGCAGTCCCGGGGACACGATCACAGATACGCAGTATTTT
.,TRBV18,TRBJ2-7,.,CASSDSRGRLYPYEQYF,TGTGCCAGCTCGGACTCCAGGGGCCGCCTTTACCCCTACGAGCAGTACTTC
.,TRBV6-2/TRBV6-3,TRBJ2-3,.,CASSYPRGDADTQYF,TGTGCCAGCAGTTACCCCAGAGGGGATGCAGATACGCAGTATTTT